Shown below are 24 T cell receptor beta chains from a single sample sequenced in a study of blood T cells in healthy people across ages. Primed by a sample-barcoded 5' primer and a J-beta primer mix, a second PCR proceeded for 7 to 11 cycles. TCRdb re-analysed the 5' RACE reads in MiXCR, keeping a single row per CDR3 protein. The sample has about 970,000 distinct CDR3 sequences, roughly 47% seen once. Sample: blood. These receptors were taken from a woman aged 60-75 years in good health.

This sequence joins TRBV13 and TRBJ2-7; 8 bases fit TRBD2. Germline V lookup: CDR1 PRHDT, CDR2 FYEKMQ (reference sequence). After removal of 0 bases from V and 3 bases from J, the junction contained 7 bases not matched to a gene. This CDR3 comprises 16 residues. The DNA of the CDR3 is TGTGCCAGCAGCTTAGGCTGGGGGACTAGGCGCTACGAGCAGTACTTC. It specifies CASSLGWGTRRYEQYF.

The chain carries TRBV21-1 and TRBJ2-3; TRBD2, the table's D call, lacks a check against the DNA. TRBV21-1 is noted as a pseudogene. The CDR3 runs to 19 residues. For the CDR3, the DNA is TGTGCCAGCAGCAACTACCTCCAAACCCAGCGGGACCCGATAGATACGCAGTATTTT. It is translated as CASSNYLQTQRDPIDTQYF.

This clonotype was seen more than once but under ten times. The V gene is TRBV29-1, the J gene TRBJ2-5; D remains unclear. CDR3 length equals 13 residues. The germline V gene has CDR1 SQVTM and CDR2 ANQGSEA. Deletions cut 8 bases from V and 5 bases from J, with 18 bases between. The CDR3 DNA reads TGCAGCTCGGGCCCCACCCTTGCGGAGACCCAGTACTTC. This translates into CSSGPTLAETQYF.

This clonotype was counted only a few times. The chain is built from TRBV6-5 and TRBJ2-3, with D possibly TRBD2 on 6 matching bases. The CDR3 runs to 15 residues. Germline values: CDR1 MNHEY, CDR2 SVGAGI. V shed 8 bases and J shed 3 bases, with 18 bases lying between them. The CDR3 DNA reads TGTGCCAGCCGACGCGGGGTGTGGAATACAGATACGCAGTATTTT. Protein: CASRRGVWNTDTQYF.

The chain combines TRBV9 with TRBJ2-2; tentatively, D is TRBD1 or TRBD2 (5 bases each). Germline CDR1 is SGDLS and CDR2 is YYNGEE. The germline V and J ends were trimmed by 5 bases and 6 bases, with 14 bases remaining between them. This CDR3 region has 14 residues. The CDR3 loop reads CASRGVGGPGELFF. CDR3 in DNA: TGTGCCAGCAGAGGGGTCGGCGGGCCCGGGGAGCTGTTTTTT.

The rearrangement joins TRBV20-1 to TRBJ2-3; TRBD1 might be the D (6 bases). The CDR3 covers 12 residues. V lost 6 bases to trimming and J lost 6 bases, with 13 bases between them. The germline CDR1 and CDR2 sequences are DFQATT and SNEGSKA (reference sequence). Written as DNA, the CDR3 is TGCAGTGCCATCGACAGGCCCGATACGCAGTATTTT. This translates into CSAIDRPDTQYF.

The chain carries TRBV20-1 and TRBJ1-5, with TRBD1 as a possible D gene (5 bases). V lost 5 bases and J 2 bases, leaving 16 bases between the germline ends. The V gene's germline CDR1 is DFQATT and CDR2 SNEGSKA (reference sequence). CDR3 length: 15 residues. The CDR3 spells CSAAPAGTRNQPQHF. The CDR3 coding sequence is TGCAGTGCTGCCCCAGCAGGGACCCGCAATCAGCCCCAGCATTTT.

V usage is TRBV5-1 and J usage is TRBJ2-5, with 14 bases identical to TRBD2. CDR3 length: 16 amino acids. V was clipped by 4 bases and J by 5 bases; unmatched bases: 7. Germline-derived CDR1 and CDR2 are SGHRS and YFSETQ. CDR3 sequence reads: CASSVGTSGRSETQYF. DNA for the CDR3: TGCGCCAGCAGCGTGGGGACTAGCGGGAGAAGTGAGACCCAGTACTTC.

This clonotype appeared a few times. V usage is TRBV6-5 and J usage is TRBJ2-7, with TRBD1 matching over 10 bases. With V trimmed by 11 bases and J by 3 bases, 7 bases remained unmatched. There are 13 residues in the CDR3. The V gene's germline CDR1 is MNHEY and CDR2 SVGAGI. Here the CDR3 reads CAAGQGKVYEQYF. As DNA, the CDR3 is TGTGCCGCGGGACAGGGGAAGGTCTACGAGCAGTACTTC.

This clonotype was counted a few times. The CDR3 region has the DNA TGCAGCGTTGAAGATTTCCGGGACACTGCGGGCGGCTACACCTTC. Residues: CSVEDFRDTAGGYTF. V usage is TRBV29-1 and J usage is TRBJ1-2; tentative D call: TRBD1 (6 bases). Trimming shortened V by 0 bases and J by 8 bases, and 19 bases separated the two germline ends. Germline CDR1 is SQVTM and CDR2 is ANQGSEA. This CDR3 contains 15 residues.

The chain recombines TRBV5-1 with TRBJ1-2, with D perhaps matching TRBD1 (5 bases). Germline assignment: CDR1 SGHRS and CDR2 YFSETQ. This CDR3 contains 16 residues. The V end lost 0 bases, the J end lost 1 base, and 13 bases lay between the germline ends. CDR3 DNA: TGCGCCAGCAGCTTGGACAGGAGGGCGAATAACTATGGCTACACCTTC. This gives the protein CASSLDRRANNYGYTF.

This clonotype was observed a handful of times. The CDR3 is CASRYHGEQYF. In nucleotides, the CDR3 is TGTGCCAGCAGGTACCATGGCGAGCAGTACTTC. The chain has TRBV2 and TRBJ2-7, with no clear D. The CDR3 is 11 residues long. In germline, CDR1 is SNHLY, CDR2 FYNNEI. Trimming pared 6 bases from V and 6 bases from J, leaving 9 bases between.

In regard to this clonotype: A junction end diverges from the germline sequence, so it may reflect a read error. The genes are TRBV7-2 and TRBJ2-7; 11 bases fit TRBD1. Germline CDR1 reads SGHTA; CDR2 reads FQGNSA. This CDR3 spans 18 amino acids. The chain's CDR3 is CGSSFTPGTGGFRYEQYF. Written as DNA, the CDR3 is TGTGGCAGCAGCTTCACCCCAGGGACAGGGGGTTTTAGGTACGAGCAGTACTTC.

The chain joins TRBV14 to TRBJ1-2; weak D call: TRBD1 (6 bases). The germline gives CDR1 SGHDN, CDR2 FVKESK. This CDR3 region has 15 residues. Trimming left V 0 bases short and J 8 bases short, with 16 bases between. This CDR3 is CASSQDLGGRQGYTF. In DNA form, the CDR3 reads TGTGCCAGCAGCCAAGATCTAGGGGGGCGACAAGGCTACACCTTC.

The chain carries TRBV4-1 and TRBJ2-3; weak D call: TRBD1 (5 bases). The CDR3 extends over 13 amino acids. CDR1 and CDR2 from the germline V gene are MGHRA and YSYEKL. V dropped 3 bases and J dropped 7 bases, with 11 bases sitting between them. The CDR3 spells CASSQPEDNTQYF. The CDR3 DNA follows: TGCGCCAGCAGCCAGCCCGAGGACAATACGCAGTATTTT.

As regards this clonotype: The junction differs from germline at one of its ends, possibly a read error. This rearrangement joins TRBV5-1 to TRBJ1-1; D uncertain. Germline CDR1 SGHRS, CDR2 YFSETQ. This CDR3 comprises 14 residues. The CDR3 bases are TGCGCCAGCAGCTTGGCCTGGGTGAATACTGAAGCTTTCTTT. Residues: CASSLAWVNTEAFF.

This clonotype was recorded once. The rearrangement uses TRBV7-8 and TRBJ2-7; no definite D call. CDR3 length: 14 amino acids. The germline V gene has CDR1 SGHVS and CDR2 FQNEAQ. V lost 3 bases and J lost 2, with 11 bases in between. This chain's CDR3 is CASSLISPAYEQYF. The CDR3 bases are TGTGCCAGCAGCTTGATTAGTCCCGCCTACGAGCAGTACTTC.

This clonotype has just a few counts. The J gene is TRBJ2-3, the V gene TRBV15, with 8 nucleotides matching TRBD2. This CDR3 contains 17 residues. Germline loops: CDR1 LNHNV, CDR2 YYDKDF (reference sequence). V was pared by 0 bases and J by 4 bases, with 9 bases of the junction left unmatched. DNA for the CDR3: TGTGCCACCAGCAGAGAACGGCCCGGGAGGGGGGCAGATACGCAGTATTTT. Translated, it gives CATSRERPGRGADTQYF.

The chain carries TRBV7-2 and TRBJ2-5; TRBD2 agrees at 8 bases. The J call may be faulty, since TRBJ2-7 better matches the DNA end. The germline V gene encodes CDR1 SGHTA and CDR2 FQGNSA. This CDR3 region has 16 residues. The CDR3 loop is CASSLAMASGYYEQYF. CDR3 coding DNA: TGTGCCAGCAGCTTAGCGATGGCTAGCGGGTACTACGAGCAGTACTTC.

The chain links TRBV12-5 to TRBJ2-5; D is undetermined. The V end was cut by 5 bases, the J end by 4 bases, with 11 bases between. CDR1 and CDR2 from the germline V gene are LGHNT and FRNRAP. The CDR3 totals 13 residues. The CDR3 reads CASGLGLRETQYF. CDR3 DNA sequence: TGTGCTAGTGGTCTGGGCCTCAGAGAGACCCAGTACTTC.

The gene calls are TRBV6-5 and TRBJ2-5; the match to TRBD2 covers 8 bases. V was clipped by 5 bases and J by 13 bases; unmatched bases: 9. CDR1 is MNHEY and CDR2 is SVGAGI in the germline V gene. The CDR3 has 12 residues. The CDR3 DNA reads TGTGCCAGCAGTCCCGGGGGGGCGGGGACGTACTTC. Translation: CASSPGGAGTYF.

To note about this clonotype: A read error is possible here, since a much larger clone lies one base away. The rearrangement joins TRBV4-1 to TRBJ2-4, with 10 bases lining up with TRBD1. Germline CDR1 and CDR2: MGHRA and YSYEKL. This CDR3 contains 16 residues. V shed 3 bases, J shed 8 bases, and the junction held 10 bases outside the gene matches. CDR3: CASSQPARDRGDIQYF. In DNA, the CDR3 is TGCGCCAGCAGCCAGCCCGCTCGGGACAGGGGTGACATTCAGTACTTC.

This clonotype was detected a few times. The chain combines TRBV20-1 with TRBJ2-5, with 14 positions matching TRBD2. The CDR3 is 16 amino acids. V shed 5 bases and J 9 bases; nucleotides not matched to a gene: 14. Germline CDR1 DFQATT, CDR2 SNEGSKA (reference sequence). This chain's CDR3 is CSAGAPGLAGVEAQYF. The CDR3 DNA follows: TGCAGTGCTGGAGCGCCGGGACTAGCGGGAGTGGAGGCCCAGTACTTC.

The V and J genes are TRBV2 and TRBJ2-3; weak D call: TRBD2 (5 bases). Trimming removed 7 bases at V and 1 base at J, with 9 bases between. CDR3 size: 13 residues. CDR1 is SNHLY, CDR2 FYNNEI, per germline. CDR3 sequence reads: CASNGDGTDTQYF. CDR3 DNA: TGTGCCAGCAACGGGGATGGCACAGATACGCAGTATTTT.